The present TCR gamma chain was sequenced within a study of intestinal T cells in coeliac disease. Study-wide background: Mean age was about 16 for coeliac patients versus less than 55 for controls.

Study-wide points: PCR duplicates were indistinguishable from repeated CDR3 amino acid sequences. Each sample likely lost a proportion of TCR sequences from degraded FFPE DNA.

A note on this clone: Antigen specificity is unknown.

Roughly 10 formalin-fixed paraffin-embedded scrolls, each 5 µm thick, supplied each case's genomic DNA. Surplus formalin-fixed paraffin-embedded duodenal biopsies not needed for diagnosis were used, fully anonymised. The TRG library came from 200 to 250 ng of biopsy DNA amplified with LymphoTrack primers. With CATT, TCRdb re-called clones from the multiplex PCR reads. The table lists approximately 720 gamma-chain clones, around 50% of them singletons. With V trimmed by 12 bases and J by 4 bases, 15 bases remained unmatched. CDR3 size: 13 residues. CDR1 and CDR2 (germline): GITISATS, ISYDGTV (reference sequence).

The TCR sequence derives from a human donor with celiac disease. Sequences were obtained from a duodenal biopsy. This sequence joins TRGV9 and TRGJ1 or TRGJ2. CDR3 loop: CAPETLGYYKKLF. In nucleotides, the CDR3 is TGTGCCCCCGAAACCCTGGGCTATTATAAGAAACTCTTT.